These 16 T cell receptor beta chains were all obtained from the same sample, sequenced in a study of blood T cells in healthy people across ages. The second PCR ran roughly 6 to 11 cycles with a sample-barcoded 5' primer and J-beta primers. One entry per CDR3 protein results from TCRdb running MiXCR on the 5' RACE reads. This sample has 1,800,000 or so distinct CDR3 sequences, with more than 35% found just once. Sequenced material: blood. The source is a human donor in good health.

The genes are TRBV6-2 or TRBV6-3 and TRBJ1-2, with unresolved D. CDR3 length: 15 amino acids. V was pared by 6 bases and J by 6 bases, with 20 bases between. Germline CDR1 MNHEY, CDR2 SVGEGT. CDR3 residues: CASSKHGTELNGYTF. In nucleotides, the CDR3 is TGTGCCAGCAGCAAACACGGCACGGAATTGAATGGCTACACCTTC.

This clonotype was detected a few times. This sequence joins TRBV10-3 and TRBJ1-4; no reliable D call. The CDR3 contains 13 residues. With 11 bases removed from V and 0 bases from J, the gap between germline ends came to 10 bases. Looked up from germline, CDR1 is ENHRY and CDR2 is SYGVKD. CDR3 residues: CAAGGTTNEKLFF. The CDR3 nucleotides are TGTGCCGCGGGAGGAACAACTAATGAAAAACTGTTTTTT.

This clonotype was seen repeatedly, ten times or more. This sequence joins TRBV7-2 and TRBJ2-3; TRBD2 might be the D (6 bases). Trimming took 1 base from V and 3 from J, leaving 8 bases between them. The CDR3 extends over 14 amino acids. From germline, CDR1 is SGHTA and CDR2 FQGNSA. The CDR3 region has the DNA TGTGCCAGCAGCTTAGTGGAGGGGACAGATACGCAGTATTTT. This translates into CASSLVEGTDTQYF.

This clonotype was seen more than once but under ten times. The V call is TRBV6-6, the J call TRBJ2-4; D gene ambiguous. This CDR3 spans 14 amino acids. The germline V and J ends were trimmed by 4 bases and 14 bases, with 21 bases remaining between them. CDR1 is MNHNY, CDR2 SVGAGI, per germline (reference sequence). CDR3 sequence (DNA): TGTGCCAGCAGTTCTAAGGGCGCTCCAAGGTCAAAGTACTTC. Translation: CASSSKGAPRSKYF.

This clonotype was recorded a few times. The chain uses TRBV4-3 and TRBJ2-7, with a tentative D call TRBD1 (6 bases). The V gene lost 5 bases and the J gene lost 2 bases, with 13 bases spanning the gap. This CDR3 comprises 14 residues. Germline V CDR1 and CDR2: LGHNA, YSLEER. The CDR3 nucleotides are TGCGCCAGCAGCAAAACAGGGTTTCCCTACGAGCAGTACTTC. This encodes CASSKTGFPYEQYF.

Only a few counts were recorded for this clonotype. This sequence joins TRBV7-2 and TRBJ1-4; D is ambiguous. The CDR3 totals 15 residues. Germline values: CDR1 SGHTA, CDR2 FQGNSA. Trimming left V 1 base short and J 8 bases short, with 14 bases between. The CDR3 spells CASSLEGSFWEKLFF. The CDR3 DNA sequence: TGTGCCAGCAGCTTAGAAGGCAGCTTTTGGGAAAAACTGTTTTTT.

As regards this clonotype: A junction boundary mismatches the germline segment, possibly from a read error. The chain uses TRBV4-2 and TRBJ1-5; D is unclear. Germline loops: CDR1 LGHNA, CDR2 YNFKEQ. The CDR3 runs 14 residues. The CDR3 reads CASSQDHSNQPPHF. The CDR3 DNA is TGTGCCAGCAGCCAAGACCATAGCAATCAGCCCCCGCATTTT.

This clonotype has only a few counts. Written as DNA, the CDR3 is TGCAGTGCTAGCTCCCGTAAAGATTATGGCTACACCTTC. Translated, it gives CSASSRKDYGYTF. The gene calls are TRBV20-1 and TRBJ1-2; no reliable D call. Trimming cost V 3 bases and J 5 bases, with 13 bases left between them. Germline V gene data show CDR1 as DFQATT and CDR2 as SNEGSKA (reference sequence). This CDR3 region has 13 residues.

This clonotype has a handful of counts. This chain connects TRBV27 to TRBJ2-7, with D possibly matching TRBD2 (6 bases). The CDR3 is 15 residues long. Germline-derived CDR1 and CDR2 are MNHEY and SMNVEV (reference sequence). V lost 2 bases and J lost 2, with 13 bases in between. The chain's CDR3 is CASSLGGTLTYEQYF. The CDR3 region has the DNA TGTGCCAGCAGTTTAGGGGGGACGCTGACCTACGAGCAGTACTTC.

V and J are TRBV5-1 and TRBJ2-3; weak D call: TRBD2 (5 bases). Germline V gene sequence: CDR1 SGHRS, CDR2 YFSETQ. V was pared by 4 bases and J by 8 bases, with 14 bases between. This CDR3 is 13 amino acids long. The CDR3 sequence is CASSLRIEGTQYF. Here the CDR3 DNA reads TGCGCCAGCAGCCTCAGGATCGAGGGTACGCAGTATTTT.

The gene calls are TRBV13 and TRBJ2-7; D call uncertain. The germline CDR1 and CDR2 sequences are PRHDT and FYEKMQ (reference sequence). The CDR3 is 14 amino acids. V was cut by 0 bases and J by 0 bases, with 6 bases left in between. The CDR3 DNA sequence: TGTGCCAGCAGCTTAGGCGAATACTCCTACGAGCAGTACTTC. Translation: CASSLGEYSYEQYF.

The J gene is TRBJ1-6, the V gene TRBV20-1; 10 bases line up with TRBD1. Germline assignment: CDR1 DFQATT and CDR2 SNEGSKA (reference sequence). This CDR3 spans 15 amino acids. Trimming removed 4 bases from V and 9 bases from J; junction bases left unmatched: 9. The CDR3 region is CSAKSRDRGSSPLHF. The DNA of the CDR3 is TGCAGTGCTAAAAGCCGGGACAGGGGATCTTCACCCCTCCACTTT.

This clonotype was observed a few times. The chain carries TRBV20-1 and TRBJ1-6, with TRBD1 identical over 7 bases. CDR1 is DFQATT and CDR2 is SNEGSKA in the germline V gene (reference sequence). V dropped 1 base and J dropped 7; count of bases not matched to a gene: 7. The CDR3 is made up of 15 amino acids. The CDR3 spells CSARAGGLRNSPLHF. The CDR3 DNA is TGCAGTGCTAGAGCAGGGGGGTTGAGAAATTCACCCCTCCACTTT.

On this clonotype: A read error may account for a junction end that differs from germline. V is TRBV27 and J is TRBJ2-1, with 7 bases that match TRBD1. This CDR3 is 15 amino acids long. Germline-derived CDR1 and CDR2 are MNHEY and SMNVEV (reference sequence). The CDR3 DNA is TGTGCCAGCAGTTTCTTTCGACAGGGAGATCATGAGCGGTTCTTC. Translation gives CASSFFRQGDHERFF.

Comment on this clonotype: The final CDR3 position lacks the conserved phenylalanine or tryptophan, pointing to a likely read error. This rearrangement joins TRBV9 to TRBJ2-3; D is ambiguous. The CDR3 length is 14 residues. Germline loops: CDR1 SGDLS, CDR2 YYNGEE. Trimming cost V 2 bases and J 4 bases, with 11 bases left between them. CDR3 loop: CASSVVLAADTQYV. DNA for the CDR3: TGTGCCAGCAGCGTCGTATTGGCCGCAGATACGCAGTATGTT.

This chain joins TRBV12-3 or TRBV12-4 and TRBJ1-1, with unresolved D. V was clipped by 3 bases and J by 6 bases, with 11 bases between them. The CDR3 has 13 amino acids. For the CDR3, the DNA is TGTGCCAGCAGTTTCGCACCCCCCTCTGAAGCTTTCTTT. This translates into CASSFAPPSEAFF.